Listed here are 15 T cell receptor beta chains from one sample, sequenced in a study of regulatory T cells in long-lasting Graves disease (dated by TCRdb to the early 2020s). Preparation of the library involved multiplex PCR. These reads were obtained on an Illumina HiSeq 4000. iRepertoire HTBI primers and Arm-PCR amplification of CDR3 regions were used to construct TCR beta libraries. Clones were called with MiXCR by TCRdb after fastp trimmed the public reads at Q25, and only in-frame beta chains were retained. Every entry covers one CDR3 protein and lists the most common genes and DNA from its rows. Counted in this sample were around 250,000 distinct CDR3 sequences; roughly a fifth of them appeared once. Approximately 14% of the sample rests with the top ten. This specimen's time point label, interpreted: newly diagnosed GD, antithyroid drugs for less than 3 months. For both TCR sequencing and RNA sequencing, RNA was extracted from PBMCs in TRIzol.

Sequencing was performed on peripheral blood mononuclear cells (PBMCs), taken at new diagnosis, from a patient treated with antithyroid drugs. The receptors derive from a female donor with Graves disease.

The chain recombines TRBV4-3 with TRBJ2-3; 10 nucleotides line up with TRBD2. Germline V gene lookup returns CDR1 LGHNA and CDR2 YSLEER. This CDR3 comprises 15 residues. Losses at the gene ends were 1 base for V and 5 bases for J; bases not matched to a gene: 3. The CDR3 DNA reads TGCGCCAGCAGCCAAGGGACTAGCGGAGTAGATACGCAGTATTTT. Its protein is CASSQGTSGVDTQYF.

The CDR3 is CASSPRRTSGNSDEQFF. CDR3 in DNA: TGCGCCAGCAGCCCCAGAAGGACTAGCGGGAATAGTGATGAGCAGTTCTTC. The gene calls are TRBV4-3 and TRBJ2-1; TRBD2 matches 12 bases. V gave up 4 bases and J gave up 8 bases; unmatched junction bases: 12. This CDR3 comprises 17 residues. Germline V CDR1 and CDR2: LGHNA, YSLEER.

This clonotype was picked up many times. V usage is TRBV7-2 and J usage is TRBJ2-5; a possible D gene is TRBD2 (5 bases). Germline CDR1 and CDR2: SGHTA and FQGNSA. CDR3 length: 15 residues. V was pared by 5 bases and J by 4 bases, with 17 bases between. CDR3 region: CASSPQPASRETQYF. The CDR3 DNA follows: TGTGCCAGCAGCCCCCAACCGGCTAGCCGAGAGACCCAGTACTTC.

V is TRBV7-2 and J is TRBJ1-1, with D possibly TRBD1 on 5 matching bases. Germline loops: CDR1 SGHTA, CDR2 FQGNSA. The CDR3 has 16 amino acids. The V end was cut by 9 bases, the J end by 4 bases, with 24 bases between. CDR3 loop: CASSRVVRWGGTEAFF. Written as DNA, the CDR3 is TGTGCCAGTTCGAGGGTAGTGAGGTGGGGCGGCACTGAAGCTTTCTTT.

Comment on this clonotype: A much larger clone differs by one base, so this may be a read error. This chain links TRBV10-3 with TRBJ1-2; D remains unclear. The germline CDR1 and CDR2 sequences are ENHRY and SYGVKD. This CDR3 contains 15 residues. Trimming left V 4 bases short and J 0 bases short, with 12 bases between. The CDR3: CAISGPRLSNYGYTF. As DNA, the CDR3 is TGTGCCATCAGTGGGCCAAGGTTGTCTAACTATGGCTACACCTTC.

This clonotype was observed a handful of times. A read error is possible here, since a much larger clone lies one base away. The chain combines TRBV20-1 with TRBJ1-2, with D unclear. The CDR3 has 13 residues. Germline CDR1 and CDR2: DFQATT and SNEGSKA (reference sequence). The CDR3, as DNA: TGCAGTGCTAGGTTGTCAGTTTCTTATGGCTGCACCTTC. Translating it yields CSARLSVSYGCTF.

With respect to this clonotype: This may be a read error: a much more frequent sequence differs by one nucleotide. The CDR3 DNA reads as TGTGCCAGCAGCCCGGACAGTCGCGGCGGTGGCTGCACCTTC. Encoded protein: CASSPDSRGGGCTF. V usage is TRBV5-4 and J usage is TRBJ1-2; tentative D call: TRBD1 (6 bases). The CDR3 is 14 amino acids. The germline CDR1 and CDR2 sequences are SGHNT and YYREEE (reference sequence).

This clonotype was recorded at least ten times. The gene calls are TRBV6-1 and TRBJ2-5; 9 bases line up with TRBD2. The length of the CDR3 is 15 residues. J gave up 7 bases and V 6 bases, and 12 bases lay outside the gene matches. Germline V lookup: CDR1 MNHNS, CDR2 SASEGT. CDR3 residues: CASRVGTSSLGTQYF. CDR3 nucleotide sequence: TGTGCCAGCAGGGTCGGGACTAGCTCTCTAGGGACCCAGTACTTC.

This clonotype was detected many times. This chain joins TRBV5-5 and TRBJ1-2; D is uncertain. The CDR3 extends over 13 amino acids. Germline V gives CDR1 SGHKS, CDR2 YYEKEE (reference sequence). V was shortened by 4 bases and J by 3 bases, with 10 bases between the two germline ends. CDR3 DNA: TGTGCCAGCAGCCACACGGGTGACTATGGCTACACCTTC. Encoded protein: CASSHTGDYGYTF.

This clonotype has at least ten counts. The rearrangement uses TRBV7-9 and TRBJ2-5, with TRBD2 identical over 13 bases. J lost 0 bases, V lost 4 bases, and 2 bases had no gene match. The CDR3 runs to 16 residues. Germline V CDR1 and CDR2: SEHNR, FQNEAQ (reference sequence). The CDR3 DNA follows: TGTGCCAGCAGCTCGGGACTAGCGGGAAACCAAGAGACCCAGTACTTC. This translates into CASSSGLAGNQETQYF.

This clonotype was found many times. This chain joins TRBV11-3 and TRBJ2-1; 7 bases align to TRBD2. Germline V lookup: CDR1 SGHNT, CDR2 YENEEA. CDR3 length: 14 residues. Trimming cost V 1 base and J 12 bases; bases outside gene matches: 9. CDR3 residues: CASSLVASGESQFF. CDR3 bases: TGTGCCAGCAGCTTAGTAGCTAGCGGAGAGTCGCAGTTCTTC.

V usage is TRBV4-2 and J usage is TRBJ1-1; D not certain. V shed 1 base and J shed 2 bases, with 8 bases lying between them. This CDR3 is 14 amino acids long. CDR1 is LGHNA, CDR2 YNFKEQ, per germline. The CDR3 spells CASSQVKGNTEAFF. For the CDR3, the DNA is TGTGCCAGCAGCCAAGTTAAAGGTAACACTGAAGCTTTCTTT.

This clonotype occurred many times. The V gene is TRBV12-3 or TRBV12-4, the J gene TRBJ2-7; TRBD1 aligns across 8 bases. J was trimmed by 3 bases and V by 5 bases; bases with no gene match: 6. The CDR3 extends over 14 amino acids. DNA of the CDR3: TGTGCCAGCAGTGAACAGGGGGGCGACTACGAGCAGTACTTC. Protein: CASSEQGGDYEQYF.

This clonotype was observed at least ten times. The chain couples TRBV20-1 to TRBJ2-1; D is possibly TRBD1 (6 bases). CDR3 length: 16 amino acids. V was shortened by 1 base and J by 1 base, with 14 bases between the two germline ends. From germline, CDR1 is DFQATT and CDR2 SNEGSKA (reference sequence). The CDR3 nucleotides read TGCAGTGCTAGAGGTAGTGGGGACATGTCCTACAATGAGCAGTTCTTC. Translating gives CSARGSGDMSYNEQFF.

This clonotype was counted at least ten times. Sequence at one end of the junction differs from germline and may be a read error. The chain joins TRBV6-2 or TRBV6-3 to TRBJ1-6; TRBD1 might be the D (5 bases). The germline V gene encodes CDR1 MNHEY and CDR2 SVGEGT. This CDR3 region has 18 residues. CDR3 nucleotide sequence: TGTGCCAGCAAGCTCCCGCCGGGGGGTACGTCCTCTAATTCACCCCTCCACTTT. Protein: CASKLPPGGTSSNSPLHF.